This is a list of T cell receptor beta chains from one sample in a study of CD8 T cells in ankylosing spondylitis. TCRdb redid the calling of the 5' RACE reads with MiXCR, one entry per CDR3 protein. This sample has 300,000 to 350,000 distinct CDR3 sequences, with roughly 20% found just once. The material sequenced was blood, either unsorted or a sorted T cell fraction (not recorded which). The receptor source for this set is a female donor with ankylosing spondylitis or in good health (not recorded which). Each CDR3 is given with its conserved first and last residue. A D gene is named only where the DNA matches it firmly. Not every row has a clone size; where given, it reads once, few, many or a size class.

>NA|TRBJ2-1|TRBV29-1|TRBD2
CSVAGGSNEQFF
TGCAGCGTAGCGGGAGGGTCGAATGAGCAGTTCTTC
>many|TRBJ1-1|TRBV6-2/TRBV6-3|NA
CASRGVRLRDTEAFF
TGTGCCAGCAGGGGGGTCCGGTTACGGGACACTGAAGCTTTCTTT
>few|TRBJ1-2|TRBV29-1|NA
CSATRGVFYGYTF
TGCAGCGCTACGAGGGGTGTCTTCTATGGCTACACCTTC
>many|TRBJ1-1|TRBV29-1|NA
CSVPKEGNTEAFF
TGCAGCGTCCCCAAGGAGGGGAACACTGAAGCTTTCTTT
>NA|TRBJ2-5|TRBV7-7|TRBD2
CASSFQRDARETQYF
TGTGCTAGCAGCTTCCAGCGGGATGCGCGAGAGACCCAGTACTTC
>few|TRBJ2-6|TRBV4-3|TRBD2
CASSPIAGGSAGANVLTF
TGCGCCAGCAGCCCAATAGCGGGAGGCTCGGCCGGGGCCAACGTCCTGACTTTC
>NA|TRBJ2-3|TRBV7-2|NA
CASSLERRSDTQYF
TGTGCCAGCAGCTTAGAAAGGAGATCCGATACGCAGTATTTT
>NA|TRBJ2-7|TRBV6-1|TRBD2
CASSLGTSGRSSYEQYF
TGTGCCAGCAGCCTCGGGACTAGCGGTCGCTCCTCCTACGAGCAGTACTTC
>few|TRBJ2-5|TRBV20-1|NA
CSASQGSSSGRKTQYF
TGCAGTGCTAGCCAAGGTTCCTCGAGCGGACGGAAGACCCAGTACTTC
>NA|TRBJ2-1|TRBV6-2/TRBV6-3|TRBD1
CASSFRGLSKNEQFF
TGTGCCAGCAGTTTTAGGGGGCTTTCAAAAAATGAGCAGTTCTTC
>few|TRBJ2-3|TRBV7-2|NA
CASSLWEDTDTQYF
TGTGCCAGCAGCTTATGGGAGGACACAGATACGCAGTATTTT
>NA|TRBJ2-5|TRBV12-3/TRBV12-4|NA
CASTQGGGGTETQYF
TGTGCCAGCACCCAAGGGGGGGGAGGGACAGAGACCCAGTACTTC
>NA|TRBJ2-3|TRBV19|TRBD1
CASSTQQGADTQYF
TGTGCCAGTAGTACCCAACAGGGGGCAGATACGCAGTATTTT
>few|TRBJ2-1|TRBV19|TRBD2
CASRPSGTANEQFF
TGTGCCAGTAGACCTAGCGGGACCGCTAATGAGCAGTTCTTC
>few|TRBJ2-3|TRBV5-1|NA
CASRSYTDTQYF
TGCGCCAGCAGGTCTTACACAGATACGCAGTATTTT
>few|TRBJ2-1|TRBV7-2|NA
CASSLAGPPSSYNEQFF
TGTGCCAGCAGCTTAGCAGGTCCTCCGAGCTCCTACAATGAGCAGTTCTTC
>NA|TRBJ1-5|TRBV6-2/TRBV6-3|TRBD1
CASRPRDRGRQPQHF
TGTGCCAGCAGACCCCGGGACAGGGGCCGACAGCCCCAGCATTTT
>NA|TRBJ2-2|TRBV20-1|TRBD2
CSAPRGAGGGTGELFF
TGCAGTGCGCCTCGGGGGGCGGGAGGCGGGACCGGGGAGCTGTTTTTT
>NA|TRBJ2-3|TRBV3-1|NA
CASSQRAGRTDTQYF
TGTGCCAGCAGCCAACGAGCGGGCCGCACAGATACGCAGTATTTT
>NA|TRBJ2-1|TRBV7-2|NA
CASSFRRALEGNNEQFF
TGTGCCAGCAGCTTCCGCCGGGCCCTAGAAGGGAACAATGAGCAGTTCTTC
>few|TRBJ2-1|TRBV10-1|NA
CASSWEDEQFF
TGCGCCAGCAGTTGGGAGGATGAGCAGTTCTTC
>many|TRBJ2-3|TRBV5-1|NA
CASSLESAVDTQYF
TGCGCCAGCAGCTTGGAGTCAGCGGTAGATACGCAGTATTTT
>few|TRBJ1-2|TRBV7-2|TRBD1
CASSLGGQGAGYTF
TGTGCCAGCAGCTTAGGGGGACAGGGGGCTGGCTACACCTTC
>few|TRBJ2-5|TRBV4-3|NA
CASSLSRTEQETQYF
TGCGCCAGCAGCCTCTCGAGGACTGAACAAGAGACCCAGTACTTC
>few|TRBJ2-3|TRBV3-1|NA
CASSPGGSGTDTQYF
TGTGCCAGCAGCCCCGGCGGGTCCGGCACAGATACGCAGTATTTT
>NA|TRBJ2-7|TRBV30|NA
CAWSVRFEQYF
TGTGCCTGGAGTGTAAGGTTCGAGCAGTACTTC
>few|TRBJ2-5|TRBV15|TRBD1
CATSRGRGTGDQETQYF
TGTGCCACCAGCAGGGGCCGCGGGACAGGGGACCAAGAGACCCAGTACTTC
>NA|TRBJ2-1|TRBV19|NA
CASRVWQGTNEQFF
TGTGCCAGTAGGGTTTGGCAGGGGACGAATGAGCAGTTCTTC
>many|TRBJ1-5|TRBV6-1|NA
CASSRTGIALGSNQPQHF
TGTGCCAGCAGTAGAACAGGGATTGCCTTAGGAAGCAATCAGCCCCAGCATTTT